Below, 32 T cell receptor beta chains from the same sample are listed, as sequenced in a study of blood T cells in healthy people across ages. Primed by a sample-barcoded 5' primer and a J-beta primer mix, a second PCR proceeded for about 7 to 12 cycles. One entry per CDR3 protein results from TCRdb running MiXCR on the 5' RACE reads. The sample has about 1.5 million distinct CDR3 sequences, approximately 39% seen once. The specimen was blood. Source of these receptors: a woman aged 18 to 35 in good health.

In the case of this clonotype: A read error may explain this, as a much larger clone is one base away. The chain has TRBV29-1 and TRBJ2-3; unclear D gene. Germline V gives CDR1 SQVTM, CDR2 ANQGSEA. There are 11 residues in the CDR3. CDR3 region: CSVGFTDRQYF. In nucleotides, the CDR3 is TGCAGCGTGGGCTTCACAGATAGGCAGTATTTT.

The chain has TRBV23-1 and TRBJ2-1; D possibly corresponds to TRBD1 (6 bases). TRBV23-1 is labeled an ORF, and its function is uncertain. Trimming stripped 3 bases from V and 9 bases from J, with 12 bases between. The CDR3 has 13 amino acids. CDR3 nucleotide sequence: TGCGCCAGCAGTCATGGGGGCGGTTCTGAGCAGTTCTTC. Translated: CASSHGGGSEQFF.

This clonotype was picked up a small number of times. The chain is built from TRBV27 and TRBJ1-5; a weak D match, TRBD1 (5 bases). This CDR3 is built from 16 residues. Germline values: CDR1 MNHEY, CDR2 SMNVEV (reference sequence). V dropped 1 base and J dropped 1 base, with 11 bases sitting between them. Here the CDR3 reads CASSLWDGGSNQPQHF. CDR3 DNA sequence: TGTGCCAGCAGTTTATGGGATGGGGGGAGCAATCAGCCCCAGCATTTT.

CDR3 nucleotide sequence: TGTGCCAGCAGCCAATCCCGACAGGTGAACTATGGCTACACCTTC. Translation gives CASSQSRQVNYGYTF. V is TRBV3-1 and J is TRBJ1-2; possible D gene TRBD1, 6 bases. The CDR3 spans 15 residues. Deletions cut 2 bases from V and 2 bases from J, with 12 bases between. Germline V gives CDR1 LGHDT, CDR2 YNNKEL (reference sequence).

Concerning this clonotype itself: One base away lies a much larger clone, so this may be a sequencing read error. CDR3 coding DNA: TGTGCCGCTCAGGGGGCGGGAGATACGCAGTATTTT. It translates to CAAQGAGDTQYF. The genes are TRBV10-3 and TRBJ2-3, with TRBD1 matching over 8 bases. Germline CDR1 and CDR2: ENHRY and SYGVKD. V shed 11 bases and J 5 bases; nucleotides not matched to a gene: 6. This CDR3 has 12 amino acids.

This clonotype was seen only a few times. The rearrangement joins TRBV7-8 to TRBJ2-7; D is ambiguous. The CDR3 covers 15 residues. Germline values: CDR1 SGHVS, CDR2 FQNEAQ. V was clipped by 2 bases and J by 2 bases, with 13 bases between them. The CDR3 sequence: CASSLRSGGAYEQYF. The CDR3 DNA is TGTGCCAGCAGCTTAAGATCGGGTGGAGCCTACGAGCAGTACTTC.

The chain is built from TRBV2 and TRBJ2-1; no reliable D call. V was pared by 3 bases and J by 13 bases, with 10 bases between. Germline loops: CDR1 SNHLY, CDR2 FYNNEI. The CDR3 is 11 residues long. CDR3 amino acids: CASSETTYQFF. The DNA for the CDR3 is TGTGCCAGCAGTGAGACGACGTACCAGTTCTTC.

As for this clonotype: At one end the junction does not follow the germline gene, possibly because of a read error. The chain is built from TRBV12-3 or TRBV12-4 and TRBJ2-7, with 11 bases fitting TRBD1. The CDR3 is made up of 15 amino acids. The CDR3, as DNA: TGTGCCGGCAGTTTCCGGACAGGGGGCTACTATGAGCAGTACTTC. This encodes CAGSFRTGGYYEQYF.

The chain couples TRBV10-3 to TRBJ1-4; D remains ambiguous. V was clipped by 8 bases and J by 8 bases, with 15 bases between them. CDR1 is ENHRY and CDR2 is SYGVKD in the germline V gene. The CDR3 is 13 residues long. For the CDR3, the DNA is TGTGCCATCGGTACCATGGCTGGAGAAAAACTGTTTTTT. Protein sequence: CAIGTMAGEKLFF.

This clonotype was detected only a few times. The rearrangement joins TRBV11-2 to TRBJ2-1; tentatively, D is TRBD1 or TRBD2 (5 bases each). Germline V lookup: CDR1 SGHAT, CDR2 FQNNGV. The ends were cut back, 0 bases at V and 10 bases at J, with 13 bases in the middle. This CDR3 has 14 amino acids. DNA of the CDR3: TGTGCCAGCAGCTTAGATCGTGGGGGTCTGGAGCAGTTCTTC. This codes for CASSLDRGGLEQFF.

This clonotype turned up a few times. This chain connects TRBV20-1 to TRBJ2-1, with 9 bases that match TRBD2. CDR1 and CDR2 (germline): DFQATT, SNEGSKA (reference sequence). This CDR3 is built from 17 residues. Trimming at V came to 0 bases and at J to 0 bases, leaving 6 bases not matched to a gene. The CDR3, as DNA: TGCAGTGCTAGAGACGGACTAGCGCCAAGCTCCTACAATGAGCAGTTCTTC. Its translation is CSARDGLAPSSYNEQFF.

The V and J genes are TRBV7-9 and TRBJ2-7, with 7 bases matching TRBD1. Trimming cost V 1 base and J 10 bases; bases outside gene matches: 16. Looked up from germline, CDR1 is SEHNR and CDR2 is FQNEAQ (reference sequence). The CDR3 totals 16 residues. The CDR3 region has the DNA TGTGCCAGCAGCTTAGGGATTGGGACAGAGGACTTTATTCAGTACTTC. Translated, it gives CASSLGIGTEDFIQYF. The full variable domain, completed using reference TRBV7-9 and TRBJ2-7, is DTGVSQNPRHKITKRGQNVTFRCDPISEHNRLYWYRQTLGQGPEFLTYFQNEAQLEKSRLLSDRFSAERPKGSFSTLEIQRTEQGDSAMYLCASSLGIGTEDFIQYFGPGTRLTVT.

At least ten counts were recorded for this clonotype. The chain employs TRBV5-5 and TRBJ2-3; the D gene is possibly TRBD1 (6 bases). This CDR3 has 12 amino acids. The V end was cut by 5 bases, the J end by 6 bases, with 10 bases between. CDR1 SGHKS and CDR2 YYEKEE come from the germline V gene (reference sequence). Here the CDR3 DNA reads TGTGCCAGCAGTTGGGACATGGATACGCAGTATTTT. This gives the protein CASSWDMDTQYF.

This chain uses TRBV3-1 with TRBJ1-1, with D hard to call. Germline V gene data show CDR1 as LGHDT and CDR2 as YNNKEL (reference sequence). V was clipped by 4 bases and J by 11 bases, with 20 bases between them. The CDR3 is 14 amino acids. The CDR3 is CASSPLPKGRRAFF. CDR3 nucleotides: TGTGCCAGCAGCCCCCTCCCGAAGGGCCGCCGGGCTTTCTTT.

This rearrangement joins TRBV20-1 to TRBJ2-7, with TRBD1 matching 7 bases. CDR3 size: 15 residues. V lost 8 bases, J lost 4 bases, and 17 bases stayed unmatched. CDR1 DFQATT and CDR2 SNEGSKA come from the germline V gene (reference sequence). The CDR3 bases are TGCAGTACCCGCACGCCCGGGACAGAAGGGTACGAGCAGTACTTC. Translated: CSTRTPGTEGYEQYF.

In this sample, this clonotype turned up a few times. The chain has TRBV20-1 and TRBJ2-4, with TRBD2 matching 11 bases. This CDR3 is 13 amino acids long. Germline V CDR1 and CDR2: DFQATT, SNEGSKA (reference sequence). The CDR3 nucleotides are TGCAGCACCCCGGTAGCGGGGGGGAACATTCAGTACTTC. Translated, it gives CSTPVAGGNIQYF.

The rearrangement links TRBV20-1 to TRBJ2-3, with 9 nucleotides matching TRBD2. The CDR3 has 16 residues. V shed 6 bases, J shed 3 bases, and the junction held 13 bases outside the gene matches. Germline values: CDR1 DFQATT, CDR2 SNEGSKA (reference sequence). This CDR3 reads CSASGPIAGVTDTQYF. The DNA of the CDR3 is TGCAGTGCGAGTGGCCCGATAGCGGGAGTGACAGATACGCAGTATTTT.

The chain couples TRBV7-9 to TRBJ2-3; possibly TRBD2 for D (6 bases). This CDR3 is 15 amino acids long. The V and J ends lost 6 bases and 0 bases respectively, with 13 bases between them. Looked up from germline, CDR1 is SEHNR and CDR2 is FQNEAQ (reference sequence). CDR3 sequence reads: CASRLRAGSTDTQYF. The CDR3 DNA sequence: TGTGCCAGCAGGCTAAGGGCGGGAAGCACAGATACGCAGTATTTT.

This clonotype appeared a few times. V gene TRBV11-1 combines with J gene TRBJ2-1, with D possibly matching TRBD1 (5 bases). This CDR3 is built from 15 residues. V gave up 5 bases and J gave up 7 bases, with 18 bases separating them. The germline gives CDR1 SGHAT, CDR2 FQDESV (reference sequence). CDR3 loop: CASSLQGSLGNEQFF. DNA of the CDR3: TGTGCCAGCAGCCTTCAGGGATCCCTTGGGAATGAGCAGTTCTTC.

This clonotype showed up just a few times. The chain combines TRBV7-2 with TRBJ2-7; TRBD2 agrees at 12 bases. J gave up 0 bases and V 3 bases, and 6 bases lay outside the gene matches. Per germline, CDR1 SGHTA and CDR2 FQGNSA. The length of the CDR3 is 17 residues. The CDR3 nucleotides read TGTGCCAGCAGCTTGGGACTAGCGGGCTCTAGCTCCTACGAGCAGTACTTC. It yields the protein CASSLGLAGSSSYEQYF.

The V call is TRBV6-6, the J call TRBJ1-2; 7 bases map to TRBD1. CDR1 MNHNY and CDR2 SVGAGI come from the germline V gene (reference sequence). The V and J ends lost 7 bases and 7 bases, in that order; junction bases with no gene match: 12. The CDR3 covers 14 residues. The CDR3 loop is CASKLAGGAGGYTF. The CDR3, as DNA: TGTGCCAGCAAATTGGCAGGGGGGGCGGGTGGCTACACCTTC.

This chain connects TRBV6-2 or TRBV6-3 to TRBJ2-3; TRBD2 matches 7 bases. V was pared by 7 bases and J by 2 bases, with 6 bases of the junction left unmatched. From germline, CDR1 is MNHEY and CDR2 SVGEGT. This CDR3 has 14 residues. The CDR3 DNA reads TGTGCCAGCAACCCGGGAGGACTCACAGATACGCAGTATTTT. Translating it yields CASNPGGLTDTQYF.

In this sample, this clonotype turned up a few times. The CDR3 reads CASSFRGNPYNEQFF. The CDR3, as DNA: TGCGCCAGCAGCTTTCGGGGGAATCCCTACAATGAGCAGTTCTTC. This chain joins TRBV5-1 and TRBJ2-1, with a tentative D call TRBD2 (6 bases). V was cut by 2 bases and J by 2 bases, with 11 bases left in between. Germline V lookup: CDR1 SGHRS, CDR2 YFSETQ. The CDR3 runs 15 residues.

The V call is TRBV20-1, the J call TRBJ1-1; D is possibly TRBD1 (5 bases). The germline gives CDR1 DFQATT, CDR2 SNEGSKA (reference sequence). The CDR3 is 13 residues long. The CDR3 sequence is CSHRGVTSTEAFF. CDR3 bases: TGCAGCCATAGAGGGGTAACGAGCACTGAAGCTTTCTTT.

The CDR3 bases are TGTGCCAGCAGCCTCGAGGCCCCACAGCCCCAGCATTTT. Translated: CASSLEAPQPQHF. V gene TRBV7-2 combines with J gene TRBJ1-5; no reliable D call. Trimming cost V 5 bases and J 7 bases, with 12 bases left between them. The CDR3 totals 13 residues. CDR1 SGHTA and CDR2 FQGNSA come from the germline V gene.

This chain joins TRBV28 and TRBJ2-3; 8 nucleotides agree with TRBD2. Trimming cost V 6 bases and J 5 bases; bases outside gene matches: 10. Germline CDR1 MDHEN, CDR2 SYDVKM. The CDR3 extends over 15 amino acids. CDR3 in DNA: TGTGCCAGCAGCCTCGATAGCGGGACGAAAGATACGCAGTATTTT. Amino acid sequence: CASSLDSGTKDTQYF.

This clonotype was seen many times. This chain connects TRBV20-1 to TRBJ2-7; D unclear. V lost 3 bases and J lost 3, with 12 bases in between. There are 13 residues in the CDR3. CDR1 and CDR2 (germline): DFQATT, SNEGSKA (reference sequence). CDR3 DNA sequence: TGCAGTGCTAGTCCCCGTTCTGGCTACGAGCAGTACTTC. Translating it yields CSASPRSGYEQYF.

The V call is TRBV29-1, the J call TRBJ1-1; no firm D call. Trimming shortened V by 4 bases and J by 3 bases, and 12 bases separated the two germline ends. CDR3 length: 13 residues. The germline CDR1 and CDR2 sequences are SQVTM and ANQGSEA. In DNA, the CDR3 is TGCAGCGTTGCTAGGGTTTTGGACACTGAAGCTTTCTTT. This gives the protein CSVARVLDTEAFF. Combining the CDR3 with reference TRBV29-1 and TRBJ1-1 gives the whole variable domain SAVISQKPSRDICQRGTSLTIQCQVDSQVTMMFWYRQQPGQSLTLIATANQGSEATYESGFVIDKFPISRPNLTFSTLTVSNMSPEDSSIYLCSVARVLDTEAFFGQGTRLTVV.

The chain employs TRBV12-3 or TRBV12-4 and TRBJ2-7; 10 bases line up with TRBD2. With V trimmed by 2 bases and J by 4 bases, 8 bases remained unmatched. This CDR3 has 16 amino acids. The CDR3 sequence is CASSLTLAGGRYEQYF. The CDR3 nucleotides read TGTGCCAGCAGTTTAACGTTAGCGGGGGGTAGATACGAGCAGTACTTC.

The chain is built from TRBV4-1 and TRBJ2-2; D remains unclear. V was pared by 1 base and J by 5 bases, with 5 bases between. In germline, CDR1 is MGHRA, CDR2 YSYEKL. The CDR3 contains 13 residues. CDR3 sequence reads: CASSQVLTGELFF. The CDR3 DNA is TGCGCCAGCAGCCAAGTCTTGACCGGGGAGCTGTTTTTT.

The sample holds a few counts of this clonotype. CDR3 coding DNA: TGTGCCAGCAGCTTAGCGGTGGGAAATGGCTACACCTTC. It encodes CASSLAVGNGYTF. The V and J genes are TRBV7-2 and TRBJ1-2; D is undetermined. This CDR3 comprises 13 residues. Germline values: CDR1 SGHTA, CDR2 FQGNSA. V was shortened by 0 bases and J by 6 bases, with 8 bases between the two germline ends. The complete variable domain, with remaining parts taken from reference TRBV7-2 and TRBJ1-2, reads GAGVSQSPSNKVTEKGKDVELRCDPISGHTALYWYRQSLGQGLEFLIYFQGNSAPDKSGLPSDRFSAERTGGSVSTLTIQRTQQEDSAVYLCASSLAVGNGYTFGSGTRLTVV.

In this sample, this clonotype turned up a few times. V gene TRBV6-6 combines with J gene TRBJ2-3, with D perhaps TRBD2 (6 bases). V was cut by 6 bases and J by 2 bases, with 15 bases left in between. CDR3 size: 15 residues. Germline CDR1 and CDR2: MNHNY and SVGAGI (reference sequence). CDR3 bases: TGTGCCAGCAGACCGTCGCGGGGTATCACAGATACGCAGTATTTT. Protein sequence: CASRPSRGITDTQYF.